Only a few counts were recorded for the clone carrying this T cell receptor beta chain. Healthy Caucasian individuals from Russia aged about 6 to 95 were enrolled as donors. Then a second PCR, running roughly 7 to 11 cycles, was carried out with a sample-barcoded 5' primer and a J-beta primer mix. TCRdb used MiXCR to reprocess the 5' RACE reads, holding one entry per CDR3 protein. The sample has hundreds of thousands of distinct CDR3 sequences, more than 20% seen once; the top ten hold 9.4%. The CDR3 spans 13 residues. Germline assignment: CDR1 SQVTM and CDR2 ANQGSEA. Trimming took off 6 bases at V and 15 bases at J, with 24 bases between the two ends. The data derive from a study of blood T cells in healthy people across ages. These data were also filed under a second study, of T cells of mothers and their children. This second report adds: The M1S primer of the second PCR added sample barcodes and 2-4 random nucleotides. Unrelated mother-child pairs always had slightly, but never significantly, lower normalized overlap than related pairs.

The sequence came from a boy younger than 18 in good health. The rearrangement joins TRBV29-1 to TRBJ2-1; D is undetermined. Material for sequencing was blood. The CDR3 DNA follows: TGCAGCGTAGATAGTCTGGACCATAGAGAGTGGTTCTTC. Protein product: CSVDSLDHREWFF.